Sequencing of this T cell receptor (beta chain) was carried out in a study of blood T cell repertoires in COVID-19. Study overall: The United States, Italy and Spain supplied acute and convalescent COVID-19 samples. Sample material is recorded as cDNA or gDNA derived from T cells, B-cell-depleted T cells, or PBMCs.

The CDR3 loop spans 17 amino acids. Trimming stripped 6 bases from V and 1 base from J, with 16 bases between. Germline V gene sequence: CDR1 MDHEN, CDR2 SYDVKM. In the original analysis: Amplified reference gene primers provided the basis for estimating nucleated cell counts. Method: immunoSEQ multiplex PCR; TCRdb's copy keeps in-frame clones and lacks some. The V and J calls and clone size were taken over from that table, and D and trimming were inferred from the DNA. The table has some 200,000 clones, roughly 79% seen once. Input material: peripheral blood. The TCR was taken from a human donor with acute or convalescent COVID-19. The donor label of this sample is uncertain. The genes are TRBV28 and TRBJ2-6; possible D gene TRBD2, 5 bases. DNA of the CDR3: TGTGCCAGCAGAGCGGACTCCTTAGGATCTGGGGCCAACGTCCTGACTTTC. Translation gives CASRADSLGSGANVLTF. Full variable domain (outside the CDR3, taken from reference TRBV28 and TRBJ2-6): DVKVTQSSRYLVKRTGEKVFLECVQDMDHENMFWYRQDPGLGLRLIYFSYDVKMKEKGDIPEGYSVSREKKERFSLILESASTNQTSMYLCASRADSLGSGANVLTFGAGSRLTVL.